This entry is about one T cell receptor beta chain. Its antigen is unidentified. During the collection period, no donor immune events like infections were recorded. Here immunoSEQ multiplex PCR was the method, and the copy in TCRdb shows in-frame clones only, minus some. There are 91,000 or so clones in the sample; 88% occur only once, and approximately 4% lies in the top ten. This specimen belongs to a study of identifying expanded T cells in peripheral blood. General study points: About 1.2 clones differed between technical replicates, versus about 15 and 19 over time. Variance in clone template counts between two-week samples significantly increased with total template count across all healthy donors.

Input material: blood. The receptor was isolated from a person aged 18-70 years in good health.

CDR3 sequence reads: CAWSVLQEQYF. CDR3 nucleotide sequence: TGTGCCTGGAGTGTACTACAGGAGCAGTACTTC. The V and J genes are TRBV30 and TRBJ2-7; D ambiguous. The CDR3 runs 11 residues. Trimming shortened V by 0 bases and J by 7 bases, and 7 bases separated the two germline ends. CDR1 is GTSNPN, CDR2 SVGIG, per germline (reference sequence). Filled out from reference TRBV30 and TRBJ2-7, the complete variable domain reads SQTIHQWPATLVQPVGSPLSLECTVEGTSNPNLYWYRQAAGRGLQLLFYSVGIGQISSEVPQNLSASRPQDRQFILSSKKLLLSDSGFYLCAWSVLQEQYFGPGTRLTVT.